The 11 T cell receptor beta chains in this list originate from one sample, sequenced in a study of cytomegalovirus exposure and HLA in healthy donors. PCR involved 60 Vbeta and 13 Jbeta primers. Libraries were prepared by immunoSEQ multiplex PCR; TCRdb keeps only in-frame clonotypes and omits some of them. This table holds 100,000 to 150,000 clones, just under 75% found once. Sequencing was done on a sample of PBMCs. All receptors derive from a man aged 55 to 70 in good health and CMV-seropositive.

Concerning this clone itself: This specimen includes other DNA sequences encoding the same CDR3. The chain recombines TRBV5-1 with TRBJ2-5; 10 bases agree with TRBD2. V dropped 0 bases and J dropped 5; count of bases not matched to a gene: 4. In germline, CDR1 is SGHRS, CDR2 YFSETQ. This CDR3 region has 15 residues. CDR3 amino acids: CASSLAPSGGETQYF. CDR3 nucleotides: TGCGCCAGCAGCTTGGCCCCTAGCGGGGGTGAGACCCAGTACTTC.

The chain joins TRBV6-6 to TRBJ2-1, with TRBD1 matching 9 bases. J gave up 7 bases and V 6 bases, and 4 bases lay outside the gene matches. Germline-derived CDR1 and CDR2 are MNHNY and SVGAGI (reference sequence). CDR3 length: 13 amino acids. The CDR3 region has the DNA TGTGCCAGCAGCAAAGGACAGGGGAATGAGCAGTTCTTC. It is translated as CASSKGQGNEQFF.

The V gene is TRBV10-3, the J gene TRBJ2-4; the D gene is possibly TRBD1 (5 bases). Trimming pared 2 bases from V and 6 bases from J, leaving 17 bases between. The germline V gene has CDR1 ENHRY and CDR2 SYGVKD. This CDR3 has 16 amino acids. CDR3 in amino acids: CAISEGIRAPGNIQYF. In DNA, the CDR3 is TGTGCCATCAGTGAGGGAATCAGGGCGCCCGGAAACATTCAGTACTTC.

This chain connects TRBV4-1 to TRBJ2-3; 12 nucleotides agree with TRBD2. V shed 3 bases, J shed 5 bases, and the junction held 9 bases outside the gene matches. This CDR3 has 17 residues. CDR1 MGHRA and CDR2 YSYEKL come from the germline V gene. CDR3 sequence: CASSQYMTSGGRDTQYF. The CDR3 coding sequence is TGCGCCAGCAGCCAGTATATGACTAGCGGGGGAAGAGATACGCAGTATTTT.

CDR3 nucleotide sequence: TGTGCCACCAGCAGAGACCCGGTCGCCACTGAAGCTTTCTTT. Its protein is CATSRDPVATEAFF. The V gene is TRBV15, the J gene TRBJ1-1; no firm D call. The germline CDR1 and CDR2 sequences are LNHNV and YYDKDF (reference sequence). V lost 0 bases to trimming and J lost 4 bases, with 9 bases between them. CDR3 length equals 14 residues.

This chain links TRBV28 with TRBJ1-4; unclear D gene. The CDR3 length is 13 residues. Between the trimmed V and J ends, which lost 8 bases and 8 bases, there was a span of 15 bases. The germline CDR1 and CDR2 sequences are MDHEN and SYDVKM. The CDR3 loop is CASLRSGQEKLFF. CDR3 in DNA: TGTGCCAGCCTTAGGTCAGGTCAGGAAAAACTGTTTTTT.

CDR3 sequence: CASSLLQGYGYTF. In DNA form, the CDR3 reads TGTGCCAGCAGCCTCCTCCAGGGCTATGGCTACACCTTC. The rearrangement joins TRBV5-6 to TRBJ1-2; D may be TRBD1 (5 bases). The CDR3 has 13 amino acids. V was cut by 4 bases and J by 4 bases, with 11 bases left in between. From germline, CDR1 is SGHDT and CDR2 YYEEEE.

The chain joins TRBV28 to TRBJ2-3, with a weak D call TRBD2 (5 bases). The CDR3 consists of 16 residues. The germline V gene encodes CDR1 MDHEN and CDR2 SYDVKM. V lost 3 bases and J 1 base, leaving 14 bases between the germline ends. The CDR3 nucleotides are TGTGCCAGCAGTTTTCACCCGGACTTCCGCACAGATACGCAGTATTTT. Protein product: CASSFHPDFRTDTQYF.

A note on this clone: At one of its ends the junction is not consistent with the germline gene, which may arise from a read error. The chain has TRBV7-9 and TRBJ1-6; weak D call: TRBD1 (5 bases). This CDR3 is 19 amino acids long. CDR1 is SEHNR and CDR2 is FQNEAQ in the germline V gene (reference sequence). The DNA of the CDR3 is TGTTCCAGCAGCCCTCTGGGGCCAGCGGACTACTCCTATAATTCACCCCTCCACTTT. It specifies CSSSPLGPADYSYNSPLHF.

The CDR3 DNA reads as TGTGCCTGGAGTCCGGTGGGTAGCGGGGGCTACGAGCAGTACTTC. This encodes CAWSPVGSGGYEQYF. The rearrangement links TRBV30 to TRBJ2-7; 9 nucleotides align to TRBD2. Trimming at V came to 2 bases and at J to 3 bases, leaving 8 bases not matched to a gene. The germline CDR1 and CDR2 sequences are GTSNPN and SVGIG (reference sequence). This CDR3 is built from 15 residues.

The rearrangement links TRBV5-1 to TRBJ2-3; no definite D call. The CDR3 has 13 residues. Germline CDR1 reads SGHRS; CDR2 reads YFSETQ. Trimming cost V 0 bases and J 4 bases, with 6 bases left between them. CDR3 in amino acids: CASSLEFADTQYF. The CDR3 region has the DNA TGCGCCAGCAGCTTGGAATTCGCAGATACGCAGTATTTT.